The 11 T cell receptor beta chains given below trace back to one sample, sequenced in a study of blood T cell repertoires in COVID-19. The protocol was immunoSEQ multiplex PCR, while the TCRdb copy is restricted to in-frame clones and leaves out a portion. This table holds more than 300,000 clones, around 87% found once. Sequencing input: PBMCs or T cells enriched from blood (not recorded which). The receptors were sampled from a man in his forties in a cohort exposed to, infected with or recovered from COVID-19 (not recorded which).

V gene TRBV11-2 combines with J gene TRBJ2-1; 7 bases align to TRBD2. CDR1 is SGHAT and CDR2 is FQNNGV in the germline V gene. With V trimmed by 2 bases and J by 5 bases, 12 bases remained unmatched. This CDR3 spans 17 amino acids. The CDR3 DNA reads as TGTGCCAGCAGCTTACAACCCCCGGCTAGCGGAAACAATGAGCAGTTCTTC. This translates into CASSLQPPASGNNEQFF.

The gene calls are TRBV27 and TRBJ1-3, with TRBD1 identical over 7 bases. Germline V lookup: CDR1 MNHEY, CDR2 SMNVEV (reference sequence). This CDR3 region has 14 residues. V lost 3 bases, J lost 4 bases, and 3 bases stayed unmatched. CDR3 loop: CASSLTGRGNTIYF. Written as DNA, the CDR3 is TGTGCCAGCAGTTTGACAGGGAGAGGAAACACCATATATTTT.

The V and J genes are TRBV3-1 (or the pseudogene TRBV3-2) and TRBJ2-1; TRBD2 is a possible D gene (6 bases). V was clipped by 4 bases and J by 3 bases, with 13 bases between them. Germline V gene sequence: CDR1 LGHDT, CDR2 YNNKEL (reference sequence). The CDR3 is 15 residues long. CDR3 nucleotides: TGTGCCAGCAGCCCCACGGGGCGGGACTACAATGAGCAGTTCTTC. It yields the protein CASSPTGRDYNEQFF.

At least ten counts were recorded for this clone. The genes are TRBV28 and TRBJ1-1; the match to TRBD1 covers 7 bases. The length of the CDR3 is 14 residues. V gave up 5 bases and J gave up 5 bases; unmatched junction bases: 8. Looked up from germline, CDR1 is MDHEN and CDR2 is SYDVKM. This chain's CDR3 is CASSVGGRGTEAFF. The CDR3 nucleotides are TGTGCCAGCAGTGTAGGGGGCAGGGGGACTGAAGCTTTCTTT.

CDR3: CASSLTGLADEQYF. CDR3 DNA: TGTGCCAGCAGCCTTACGGGACTAGCTGACGAGCAGTACTTC. This chain joins TRBV7-2 and TRBJ2-7; TRBD2 agrees at 9 bases. Trimming took 5 bases from V and 5 from J; bases not matched to a gene: 7. Germline CDR1 reads SGHTA; CDR2 reads FQGNSA. This CDR3 has 14 amino acids.

The V call is TRBV5-1, the J call TRBJ2-3, with D perhaps TRBD2 (5 bases). Between the trimmed V and J ends, which lost 0 bases and 1 base, there was a span of 12 bases. The germline gives CDR1 SGHRS, CDR2 YFSETQ. The CDR3 runs 16 residues. This CDR3 reads CASSLVASSRTDTQYF. In DNA, the CDR3 is TGCGCCAGCAGCTTGGTCGCTAGCTCCCGCACAGATACGCAGTATTTT.

CDR3 DNA sequence: TGTGCCAGCAGTTTAGAGGCAGGGTGGGAGACCCAGTACTTC. Translation: CASSLEAGWETQYF. The chain uses TRBV27 and TRBJ2-5, with D tentatively TRBD1 (5 bases). The CDR3 covers 14 residues. Germline CDR1 MNHEY, CDR2 SMNVEV (reference sequence). V was clipped by 2 bases and J by 5 bases, with 12 bases between them.

The chain has TRBV10-3 and TRBJ1-2; 7 bases map to TRBD1. The CDR3 spans 14 residues. Trimming took 5 bases from V and 2 from J; bases not matched to a gene: 5. Germline-derived CDR1 and CDR2 are ENHRY and SYGVKD. The CDR3 bases are TGTGCCATCAGTCCGGGACAGCGCAACTATGGCTACACCTTC. Translated: CAISPGQRNYGYTF.

The gene calls are TRBV5-4 and TRBJ2-6; the match to TRBD1 covers 8 bases. The CDR3 length is 15 residues. Germline assignment: CDR1 SGHNT and CDR2 YYREEE (reference sequence). V lost 4 bases and J lost 2; bases outside the gene matches: 2. The DNA for the CDR3 is TGTGCCAGCAGCCCAGGGGGCGCTGGGGCCAACGTCCTGACTTTC. Protein: CASSPGGAGANVLTF. The complete variable domain, with remaining parts taken from reference TRBV5-4 and TRBJ2-6, reads ETGVTQSPTHLIKTRGQQVTLRCSSQSGHNTVSWYQQALGQGPQFIFQYYREEENGRGNFPPRFSGLQFPNYSSELNVNALELDDSALYLCASSPGGAGANVLTFGAGSRLTVL.

V and J are TRBV28 and TRBJ2-7, with 10 bases identical to TRBD2. The CDR3 spans 15 residues. Germline V gene sequence: CDR1 MDHEN, CDR2 SYDVKM. V was pared by 2 bases and J by 4 bases, with 5 bases of the junction left unmatched. CDR3 nucleotide sequence: TGTGCCAGCAGTTTAGGTTCTAGCGGGAGTTACGAGCAGTACTTC. As protein: CASSLGSSGSYEQYF.

V is TRBV2 and J is TRBJ2-1; the D gene is possibly TRBD1 (6 bases). The V end lost 4 bases, the J end lost 11 bases, and 9 bases lay between the germline ends. Germline assignment: CDR1 SNHLY and CDR2 FYNNEI. The CDR3 sequence is 11 residues long. In DNA form, the CDR3 reads TGTGCCAGCAGTGGGGGGCCCCAGCAGTTCTTC. It is translated as CASSGGPQQFF.